One sample yielded the 19 T cell receptor beta chains listed below, sequenced in a study of beta chain features in type 1 diabetes. All of the isolated RNA was reverse transcribed, so expressed TCRB transcripts were sequenced. The assay was immunoSEQ multiplex PCR, and TCRdb's table has in-frame clones only and misses some. The top ten clones hold approximately 0.016% of a sample with some 350,000 clones, about 13% of them seen once. These receptors' targets are unknown. Study results and limitations: Patients with Type 1 diabetes showed moderately but significantly shorter TCRB CDR3s in all four CD4+ subsets.

The specimen was naive CD4+ T cells from blood. The receptor set was obtained from a woman under 30 with type 1 diabetes.

This clone occurred a few times. CDR3 nucleotide sequence: TGCAGCGTTACTTGGCGGGGACGCCCAAATGAAAAACTGTTTTTT. It yields the protein CSVTWRGRPNEKLFF. This sequence joins TRBV29-1 and TRBJ1-4; D may be TRBD1 (5 bases). This CDR3 is built from 15 residues. V was clipped by 5 bases and J by 5 bases, with 18 bases between them. The germline V gene has CDR1 SQVTM and CDR2 ANQGSEA.

The chain links TRBV25-1 to TRBJ2-5; 12 bases fit TRBD2. Germline V gene sequence: CDR1 MGHDK, CDR2 SYGVNS. With V trimmed by 3 bases and J by 1 base, 6 bases remained unmatched. The length of the CDR3 is 17 residues. The CDR3 DNA reads TGTGCCAGCAGTGATAAACTAGCGGGAGGCCTCCAAGAGACCCAGTACTTC. Its protein product is CASSDKLAGGLQETQYF.

This clone was seen only a few times. This chain connects TRBV4-3 to TRBJ2-5, with 7 bases identical to TRBD2. V lost 0 bases to trimming and J lost 5 bases; unmatched junction nucleotides: 9. Germline CDR1 LGHNA, CDR2 YSLEER. There are 16 residues in the CDR3. DNA of the CDR3: TGCGCCAGCAGCCAAGATCCCGCGGGAGCGGGTGAGACCCAGTACTTC. This sequence encodes CASSQDPAGAGETQYF.

The sample holds a few counts of this clone. This sequence joins TRBV5-6 and TRBJ1-1; 9 nucleotides line up with TRBD1. The junction had 3 bases not matched to a gene; V was cut back by 3 bases and J by 3 bases. The CDR3 loop spans 14 amino acids. Germline assignment: CDR1 SGHDT and CDR2 YYEEEE. CDR3 sequence reads: CASSSDRGYTEAFF. Written as DNA, the CDR3 is TGTGCCAGCAGCTCGGACAGGGGATACACTGAAGCTTTCTTT. The full variable domain, rest sourced from reference TRBV5-6 and TRBJ1-1, is DAGVTQSPTHLIKTRGQQVTLRCSPKSGHDTVSWYQQALGQGPQFIFQYYEEEERQRGNFPDRFSGHQFPNYSSELNVNALLLGDSALYLCASSSDRGYTEAFFGQGTRLTVV.

This sequence joins TRBV12-5 and TRBJ2-5; 7 bases match TRBD2. Germline assignment: CDR1 LGHNT and CDR2 FRNRAP. The trim removed 3 bases at V and 0 bases at J, leaving 10 bases unmatched. The CDR3 is made up of 17 amino acids. This chain's CDR3 is CASGFPREGEYQETQYF. The CDR3 nucleotides are TGTGCTAGTGGTTTCCCCAGGGAGGGAGAGTACCAAGAGACCCAGTACTTC.

This clone has a handful of counts. CDR3 amino acids: CASSFGERREPTDTQYF. The CDR3 DNA reads TGTGCCAGCAGCTTCGGGGAGAGGCGGGAACCCACAGATACGCAGTATTTT. V and J are TRBV11-3 and TRBJ2-3; possible D gene TRBD2, 6 bases. This CDR3 is 17 amino acids long. The V gene lost 3 bases and the J gene lost 2 bases, with 18 bases spanning the gap. CDR1 and CDR2 from the germline V gene are SGHNT and YENEEA.

This clone has a handful of counts. The V call is TRBV15, the J call TRBJ2-7; unclear D gene. The CDR3 is made up of 14 amino acids. Germline CDR1 reads LNHNV; CDR2 reads YYDKDF (reference sequence). V was cut by 1 base and J by 3 bases, with 10 bases left in between. Written as DNA, the CDR3 is TGTGCCACCAGCAGAGTGCTATTTGGCTACGAGCAGTACTTC. Protein product: CATSRVLFGYEQYF.

This clone was recorded a few times. The chain combines TRBV7-9 with TRBJ2-5; weak D call: TRBD2 (5 bases). The germline CDR1 and CDR2 sequences are SEHNR and FQNEAQ (reference sequence). V was clipped by 3 bases and J by 1 base, with 9 bases between them. The CDR3 is made up of 14 amino acids. CDR3 residues: CASSLRETQETQYF. CDR3 bases: TGTGCCAGCAGCTTGAGGGAAACCCAAGAGACCCAGTACTTC.

This clone was observed a few times. The chain combines TRBV6-6 with TRBJ2-5, with D tentatively TRBD1 (5 bases). Germline V gene sequence: CDR1 MNHNY, CDR2 SVGAGI (reference sequence). The CDR3 totals 16 residues. The ends were cut back, 0 bases at V and 5 bases at J, with 16 bases in the middle. The CDR3 here is CASSYSGRQGYETQYF. The CDR3 DNA follows: TGTGCCAGCAGTTACTCGGGCCGGCAGGGTTATGAGACCCAGTACTTC.

This clone was counted only a few times. This chain joins TRBV19 and TRBJ2-1; 7 bases agree with TRBD2. CDR1 is LNHDA, CDR2 SQIVND, per germline (reference sequence). Unmatched junction bases numbered 13, after V lost 4 bases and J lost 7 bases. The CDR3 has 16 residues. The CDR3 DNA follows: TGTGCCAGTAGTACCCTCAAGCGGGGCCCGAGGAATGAGCAGTTCTTC. Its protein is CASSTLKRGPRNEQFF.

The chain has TRBV28 and TRBJ2-2, with 7 bases that match TRBD1. Unmatched junction bases numbered 17, after V lost 0 bases and J lost 4 bases. Germline V lookup: CDR1 MDHEN, CDR2 SYDVKM. This CDR3 comprises 20 residues. DNA for the CDR3: TGTGCCAGCAGTTTATGGATGGGACAGCTCCTAAGTCCGTCCACCGGGGAGCTGTTTTTT. Translated: CASSLWMGQLLSPSTGELFF.

As for this clone: An end of the junction differs from the germline gene, which may be a read error. This chain connects TRBV7-2 to TRBJ1-1; D uncertain. The CDR3 contains 15 residues. Germline CDR1 SGHTA, CDR2 FQGNSA. The CDR3 DNA reads as TGTGCCAGCAGCTTGGGAGGGCTTCCGAACATTGAAGCTTTCTTT. Encoded protein: CASSLGGLPNIEAFF.

The DNA for the CDR3 is TGTGCCACCAGGCGGAGCCGCGGCGGCTACGAGCAGTACTTC. Protein: CATRRSRGGYEQYF. This chain uses TRBV15 with TRBJ2-7; no clear D. The germline CDR1 and CDR2 sequences are LNHNV and YYDKDF (reference sequence). This CDR3 region has 14 residues. V lost 6 bases, J lost 3 bases, and 15 bases lay in between.

This clone was observed a handful of times. The chain is built from TRBV30 and TRBJ2-2; 7 bases fit TRBD1. Germline V gives CDR1 GTSNPN, CDR2 SVGIG (reference sequence). The J segment lost 4 bases and the V segment lost 2 bases, leaving 7 bases of the junction unmatched. The CDR3 sequence is 15 residues long. DNA of the CDR3: TGTGCCTGGAGTAGGACAGGTGCCGTCACCGGGGAGCTGTTTTTT. This codes for CAWSRTGAVTGELFF.

CDR3 loop: CASSQPGAGDVNEQFF. CDR3 coding DNA: TGCGCCAGCAGCCAACCGGGAGCGGGAGATGTGAATGAGCAGTTCTTC. The gene calls are TRBV4-1 and TRBJ2-1, with 8 bases lining up with TRBD2. The germline CDR1 and CDR2 sequences are MGHRA and YSYEKL. This CDR3 is 16 amino acids long. Trimming cost V 2 bases and J 7 bases; bases outside gene matches: 10.

This clone was observed a handful of times. CDR3 bases: TGTGCCAGCAGCGGTGGAGGGCTGAACTCTGGGGCCAACGTCCTGACTTTC. This codes for CASSGGGLNSGANVLTF. This chain connects TRBV5-4 to TRBJ2-6; D might be TRBD2 (6 bases). V shed 4 bases and J shed 0 bases, with 14 bases lying between them. Per the germline V gene, CDR1 is SGHNT and CDR2 is YYREEE (reference sequence). The CDR3 totals 17 residues. Full variable domain (remainder filled in from reference TRBV5-4 and TRBJ2-6): ETGVTQSPTHLIKTRGQQVTLRCSSQSGHNTVSWYQQALGQGPQFIFQYYREEENGRGNFPPRFSGLQFPNYSSELNVNALELDDSALYLCASSGGGLNSGANVLTFGAGSRLTVL.

The chain employs TRBV7-7 and TRBJ2-1; unclear D gene. Germline CDR1 is SSHAT and CDR2 is FNYEAQ (reference sequence). Between the trimmed V and J ends, which lost 5 bases and 2 bases, there was a span of 7 bases. The CDR3 sequence is 13 residues long. CDR3 sequence reads: CASSRDTYNEQFF. The CDR3 DNA reads TGTGCCAGCAGCCGAGACACCTACAATGAGCAGTTCTTC.

This clone was observed a few times. V gene TRBV4-3 combines with J gene TRBJ2-3; D might be TRBD2 (6 bases). V lost 4 bases, J lost 6 bases, and 11 bases lay in between. The CDR3 totals 13 residues. The germline V gene encodes CDR1 LGHNA and CDR2 YSLEER. This chain's CDR3 is CASSLRDLDTQYF. The CDR3 DNA is TGCGCCAGCAGCCTGCGGGATCTGGATACGCAGTATTTT.

This clone was counted only a few times. The V and J genes are TRBV29-1 and TRBJ2-3, with D possibly TRBD2 on 5 matching bases. V was shortened by 4 bases and J by 5 bases, with 13 bases between the two germline ends. Germline CDR1 SQVTM, CDR2 ANQGSEA. The CDR3 has 13 residues. CDR3: CSVGTWAGDTQYF. As DNA, the CDR3 is TGCAGCGTTGGAACGTGGGCGGGAGATACGCAGTATTTT.